Listed below are T cell receptor beta chains from one sample, sequenced in a study of T cell responses to AZD1222 COVID-19 vaccine. Profiling relied on immunoSEQ multiplex PCR, and the TCRdb table lists in-frame clones only, not all of them. This table holds more than 70,000 clones, 85% to 90% found once. Sequences were derived from peripheral blood, sampled 28 days after the second AZD1222 dose. These receptors originate from an adult who received the AZD1222 COVID-19 vaccine. The CDR3 runs from the conserved cysteine through the conserved F or W. Fields, in order: CDR3 DNA, CDR3 protein, J gene, clone size, V gene, D gene. D genes are given only for firm matches. Clone sizes are given selectively: once, few, many, or a class where the clone is expanded.

cdr3_nt: TGCGCCAGCAGAGATATCACAGGGGGCAGAGATACGCAGTATTTT; cdr3_aa: CASRDITGGRDTQYF; j_call: TRBJ2-3; clone_size: -; v_call: TRBV5-1; d_call: TRBD1
cdr3_nt: TGTGCCAGCAGTTTATGGGGACTAGCAACAGATACGCAGTATTTT; cdr3_aa: CASSLWGLATDTQYF; j_call: TRBJ2-3; clone_size: -; v_call: TRBV27; d_call: TRBD2
cdr3_nt: TGTGCCAGCTCACCAGTGGCGGGGGAAAAACTGTTTTTT; cdr3_aa: CASSPVAGEKLFF; j_call: TRBJ1-4; clone_size: -; v_call: TRBV18; d_call: -
cdr3_nt: TGCGCCAGCAGCCAAGTATCCAACACTGAAGCTTTCTTT; cdr3_aa: CASSQVSNTEAFF; j_call: TRBJ1-1; clone_size: -; v_call: TRBV4-1; d_call: -
cdr3_nt: TGTGCCAGTAGGGTAGCGGGCGCATACAATGAGCAGTTCTTC; cdr3_aa: CASRVAGAYNEQFF; j_call: TRBJ2-1; clone_size: -; v_call: TRBV19; d_call: TRBD2
cdr3_nt: TGTGCCAGCGGGCGGGGCAGGCGTGGAAACACCATATATTTT; cdr3_aa: CASGRGRRGNTIYF; j_call: TRBJ1-3; clone_size: -; v_call: TRBV6-5; d_call: -
cdr3_nt: TGTGCCAGCAGCCAAGTTTTCGTCCCCCCGGGGAGACGGGCCAAAAACATTCAGTACTTC; cdr3_aa: CASSQVFVPPGRRAKNIQYF; j_call: TRBJ2-4; clone_size: -; v_call: TRBV3-1/TRBV3-2; d_call: -
cdr3_nt: TGTGCCAGCAATAAACAGAATAGCAATCAGCCCCAGCATTTT; cdr3_aa: CASNKQNSNQPQHF; j_call: TRBJ1-5; clone_size: -; v_call: TRBV2; d_call: -
cdr3_nt: TGTGCCAGCAGCCAAGATATTGGGCAGGGGGGCGAAAAACTGTTTTTT; cdr3_aa: CASSQDIGQGGEKLFF; j_call: TRBJ1-4; clone_size: -; v_call: TRBV4-2; d_call: TRBD1
cdr3_nt: TGTGCCAGCAGTTTACAGGCAGAAGGTGGCTACACCTTC; cdr3_aa: CASSLQAEGGYTF; j_call: TRBJ1-2; clone_size: -; v_call: TRBV27; d_call: -
cdr3_nt: TGTGCCAGCACCACTGGGACTAGCGGGGGAAATGAGCAGTTCTTC; cdr3_aa: CASTTGTSGGNEQFF; j_call: TRBJ2-1; clone_size: -; v_call: TRBV6-5; d_call: TRBD2
cdr3_nt: TGTGCCAGCAATCCGGGACAGAACTATGGCTACACCTTC; cdr3_aa: CASNPGQNYGYTF; j_call: TRBJ1-2; clone_size: -; v_call: TRBV12-3/TRBV12-4; d_call: TRBD1
cdr3_nt: TGTGCCAGTAGTCTACCCCGAGGGGGCGGGGGCACTGAAGCTTTCTTT; cdr3_aa: CASSLPRGGGGTEAFF; j_call: TRBJ1-1; clone_size: -; v_call: TRBV19; d_call: TRBD1
cdr3_nt: TGTGCCAGCAGTTTAGTAGGGGGGGCGGGGGCACCCTACGAGCAGTACTTC; cdr3_aa: CASSLVGGAGAPYEQYF; j_call: TRBJ2-7; clone_size: -; v_call: TRBV28; d_call: -
cdr3_nt: TGTGCCACCAGTGATTCGTCAGGGGCCGACTACAATGAGCAGTTCTTC; cdr3_aa: CATSDSSGADYNEQFF; j_call: TRBJ2-1; clone_size: once; v_call: TRBV24-1; d_call: -
cdr3_nt: TGTGCCAGCAGCTCCTCAGGACAGGAAAATTCACCCCTCCACTTT; cdr3_aa: CASSSSGQENSPLHF; j_call: TRBJ1-6; clone_size: -; v_call: TRBV7-3; d_call: TRBD1
cdr3_nt: TGTGCCAGTAGTACCCGACAGGGGGCTTCTAACACTGAAGCTTTCTTT; cdr3_aa: CASSTRQGASNTEAFF; j_call: TRBJ1-1; clone_size: -; v_call: TRBV19; d_call: TRBD1
cdr3_nt: TGTGCCAGCAGCTTAGGAAAGGCCACGGGGTTCTTC; cdr3_aa: CASSLGKATGFF; j_call: TRBJ2-1; clone_size: once; v_call: TRBV7-9; d_call: -
cdr3_nt: TGTGCCATCAGTGATCCGACAGGACTCGCAACTAATGAAAAACTGTTTTTT; cdr3_aa: CAISDPTGLATNEKLFF; j_call: TRBJ1-4; clone_size: once; v_call: TRBV10-3; d_call: -
cdr3_nt: TGTGCCAGCAGCCGACAGGGGCAGGGAAACACCATATATTTT; cdr3_aa: CASSRQGQGNTIYF; j_call: TRBJ1-3; clone_size: -; v_call: TRBV2; d_call: TRBD1
cdr3_nt: TGTGCCAGTAGTTTAGACCCCAACCCGACAGGGACCTACAATGAGCAGTTCTTC; cdr3_aa: CASSLDPNPTGTYNEQFF; j_call: TRBJ2-1; clone_size: once; v_call: TRBV19; d_call: TRBD1
cdr3_nt: TGTGCCAGTACCAGGACAGTGAACACTGAAGCTTTCTTT; cdr3_aa: CASTRTVNTEAFF; j_call: TRBJ1-1; clone_size: -; v_call: TRBV19; d_call: -
cdr3_nt: TGTGCCAGCAGTGAAGCCCGGGACCCTAAGTTACCCCTCCACTTT; cdr3_aa: CASSEARDPKLPLHF; j_call: TRBJ1-6; clone_size: -; v_call: TRBV6-1; d_call: -
cdr3_nt: TGTGCCAGCAGCCAAGTTGGAGCGAACACTGAAGCTTTCTTT; cdr3_aa: CASSQVGANTEAFF; j_call: TRBJ1-1; clone_size: once; v_call: TRBV3-1/TRBV3-2; d_call: -
cdr3_nt: TGTGCCAGTACTACAGGGTTCGGCTATGGCTACACCTTC; cdr3_aa: CASTTGFGYGYTF; j_call: TRBJ1-2; clone_size: -; v_call: TRBV19; d_call: -
cdr3_nt: TGTGCCAGCAGTGAAGGCGCGGGGGGGCAAAATGAGCAGTTCTTC; cdr3_aa: CASSEGAGGQNEQFF; j_call: TRBJ2-1; clone_size: -; v_call: TRBV6-1; d_call: TRBD2
cdr3_nt: TGTGCCAGCAGCTTAGACGGTACAAGCAATCAGCCCCAGCATTTT; cdr3_aa: CASSLDGTSNQPQHF; j_call: TRBJ1-5; clone_size: -; v_call: TRBV2; d_call: -
cdr3_nt: TGCGCCAGCAGCCAACAGGGTTCAACTAATGAAAAACTGTTTTTT; cdr3_aa: CASSQQGSTNEKLFF; j_call: TRBJ1-4; clone_size: -; v_call: TRBV4-1; d_call: -
cdr3_nt: TGTGCCAGCAAAAGGGAGGGGAGAAGCAATCAGCCCCAGCATTTT; cdr3_aa: CASKREGRSNQPQHF; j_call: TRBJ1-5; clone_size: -; v_call: TRBV2; d_call: -
cdr3_nt: TGTGCCACCCCGATGGGAGGGGGCTTCTATGGCTACACCTTC; cdr3_aa: CATPMGGGFYGYTF; j_call: TRBJ1-2; clone_size: -; v_call: TRBV2; d_call: TRBD1
cdr3_nt: TGTGCCAGCACCCGGCAAGTTAATGAAAAACTGTTTTTT; cdr3_aa: CASTRQVNEKLFF; j_call: TRBJ1-4; clone_size: few; v_call: TRBV6-5; d_call: -